The clone carrying this T cell receptor (beta chain) has a count of ten or more. Its target is unknown. Hyperthyroidism, newly diagnosed and lasting under 2 months, affected patients aged 18 to 65. Amplification of TCR beta CDR3 regions used RNA as the template. The study used the HTBI primer set for a first-round RT-PCR of the TCR CDR3. TCRdb called the multiplex PCR reads again in MiXCR, with one record for every CDR3 protein. The sample includes a few hundred thousand distinct CDR3 sequences, roughly 14% of them seen just once. These data come from a study of T cells in Graves' hyperthyroidism and ophthalmopathy. Whole-study results and caveats: A model of 13 V-J pairs discriminated ophthalmopathy from stable hyperthyroidism.

Trimming took 6 bases from V and 3 from J, leaving 12 bases between them. This CDR3 is built from 13 residues. Germline V gene sequence: CDR1 SGHTA, CDR2 FQGNSA. The chain joins TRBV7-2 to TRBJ2-7; no clear D gene. This sequence was found in a woman younger than 45 with Graves' hyperthyroidism. The sequenced sample was blood. CDR3 sequence reads: CASSFLGIYEQYF. The CDR3 DNA reads TGTGCCAGCAGTTTCCTGGGAATCTACGAGCAGTACTTC.